The 28 T cell receptor beta chains below were found in one sample sequenced in a study of shared clonotypes between healthy human individuals. Using immunoSEQ multiplex PCR, the repertoire was profiled, and TCRdb retains in-frame clones only, with some absent. The sample includes more than 550,000 clones, 55% to 75% of them seen just once. Sequenced sample: memory CD4+ T cells sorted from blood. Documented subset: CD45RA-negative fraction. These receptors originate from a woman under 40 in good health.

Worth noting for this clone: Other DNA variants within this sample encode the same CDR3. The chain couples TRBV20-1 to TRBJ2-5; D call uncertain. TRBJ2-7 explains the end of the DNA better; the J call may be wrong. The CDR3 runs to 10 residues. Per germline, CDR1 DFQATT and CDR2 SNEGSKA (reference sequence). CDR3 protein: CSAGPYEQYF. DNA of the CDR3: TGCAGTGCTGGCCCCTACGAGCAGTACTTC.

This clone was observed a handful of times. The gene calls are TRBV2 and TRBJ2-7; D may match TRBD1 or TRBD2 (5 bases each). V lost 4 bases and J 4 bases, leaving 11 bases between the germline ends. This CDR3 is built from 13 residues. The germline V gene has CDR1 SNHLY and CDR2 FYNNEI. The CDR3 region is CASSVLGTYEQYF. The CDR3 nucleotides read TGTGCCAGCAGTGTTCTCGGGACGTACGAGCAGTACTTC.

There are a few counts of this clone. This chain connects TRBV4-2 to TRBJ1-5, with 9 positions matching TRBD1. Germline V CDR1 and CDR2: LGHNA, YNFKEQ. This CDR3 spans 15 amino acids. The V gene end was trimmed by 3 bases and the J gene end by 6 bases; junction bases not matched to a gene: 6. CDR3 sequence (DNA): TGTGCCAGCAGCCAGGGAACAGGGGGCACTCAGCCCCAGCATTTT. This sequence encodes CASSQGTGGTQPQHF.

The chain uses TRBV5-1 and TRBJ1-1, with TRBD1 as a possible D gene (6 bases). CDR1 and CDR2 from the germline V gene are SGHRS and YFSETQ. The V and J ends lost 5 bases and 5 bases respectively, with 19 bases between them. The CDR3 is 15 amino acids. The CDR3, as DNA: TGCGCCAGCAGTCAGGGGAAGGAAGGGAGGACTGAAGCTTTCTTT. It specifies CASSQGKEGRTEAFF.

The V call is TRBV7-3, the J call TRBJ2-2; D may be TRBD1 (5 bases). Trimming removed 8 bases at V and 1 base at J, with 14 bases between. Germline V CDR1 and CDR2: SGHTA, FQGTGA. The CDR3 consists of 15 residues. The CDR3 bases are TGTGCCAGCCGCGCGGTAGGGGAGAACACCGGGGAGCTGTTTTTT. This gives the protein CASRAVGENTGELFF.

The gene calls are TRBV30 and TRBJ2-3; D could derive from TRBD1 or TRBD2 (6 bases each). The V gene lost 4 bases and the J gene lost 3 bases, with 11 bases spanning the gap. The germline V gene has CDR1 GTSNPN and CDR2 SVGIG (reference sequence). The CDR3 totals 13 residues. CDR3 in amino acids: CAWKGGWTDTQYF. For the CDR3, the DNA is TGTGCCTGGAAAGGGGGGTGGACAGATACGCAGTATTTT.

The chain is built from TRBV19 and TRBJ1-2; a weak D match, TRBD1 (5 bases). V lost 6 bases to trimming and J lost 7 bases, with 12 bases between them. The length of the CDR3 is 12 residues. Per the germline V gene, CDR1 is LNHDA and CDR2 is SQIVND (reference sequence). As DNA, the CDR3 is TGTGCCAGTAGCCGCGAGGGGACTGGCTACACCTTC. It yields the protein CASSREGTGYTF.

V usage is TRBV6-5 and J usage is TRBJ1-2; 9 nucleotides agree with TRBD1. The CDR3 is 14 residues long. Per germline, CDR1 MNHEY and CDR2 SVGAGI. V lost 8 bases to trimming and J lost 5 bases; unmatched junction nucleotides: 9. The CDR3 spells CASGFRGQGYGYTF. As DNA, the CDR3 is TGTGCCAGCGGCTTCCGGGGACAGGGATATGGCTACACCTTC.

V usage is TRBV6-1 and J usage is TRBJ2-7; perhaps TRBD2 as D (6 bases). Germline V gene lookup returns CDR1 MNHNS and CDR2 SASEGT. The CDR3 length is 16 residues. The V gene lost 2 bases and the J gene lost 0 bases, with 14 bases spanning the gap. CDR3 bases: TGTGCCAGCAGTGAAAAAAGGTGGGGGGTCTCCTACGAGCAGTACTTC. Translated, it gives CASSEKRWGVSYEQYF.

J is TRBJ2-7 and V is TRBV27; 8 bases match TRBD1. The trim removed 5 bases at V and 4 bases at J, leaving 7 bases unmatched. Germline V lookup: CDR1 MNHEY, CDR2 SMNVEV (reference sequence). The CDR3 extends over 14 amino acids. The CDR3 reads CASSPYRGKYEQYF. CDR3 sequence (DNA): TGTGCCAGCAGTCCATACAGGGGGAAGTACGAGCAGTACTTC.

The chain has TRBV30 and TRBJ2-5; 7 bases agree with TRBD2. The J call may be wrong; the DNA end is better matched by TRBJ2-7. Germline V CDR1 and CDR2: GTSNPN, SVGIG (reference sequence). This CDR3 contains 14 residues. CDR3 DNA sequence: TGTGCCTGGAGTGTAGAGGGAGGGGCCTACGAGCAGTACTTC. Its translation is CAWSVEGGAYEQYF.

The genes are TRBV2 and TRBJ1-5; 10 bases agree with TRBD1. This CDR3 spans 15 amino acids. CDR1 is SNHLY and CDR2 is FYNNEI in the germline V gene. J gave up 7 bases and V 2 bases, and 5 bases lay outside the gene matches. Here the CDR3 DNA reads TGTGCCAGCAGTGAATCGACAGGGGGCGAGCAGCCCCAGCATTTT. Encoded protein: CASSESTGGEQPQHF. The complete variable domain, with remaining parts taken from reference TRBV2 and TRBJ1-5, reads EPEVTQTPSHQVTQMGQEVILRCVPISNHLYFYWYRQILGQKVEFLVSFYNNEISEKSEIFDDQFSVERPDGSNFTLKIRSTKLEDSAMYFCASSESTGGEQPQHFGDGTRLSIL.

This rearrangement joins TRBV2 to TRBJ2-1; 13 nucleotides agree with TRBD2. The germline CDR1 and CDR2 sequences are SNHLY and FYNNEI. After removal of 6 bases from V and 8 bases from J, the junction contained 4 bases not matched to a gene. The CDR3 spans 14 residues. The CDR3 sequence is CASRLGLAGDEQFF. The CDR3 coding sequence is TGTGCCAGCAGGTTAGGACTAGCGGGGGATGAGCAGTTCTTC.

V usage is TRBV7-7 and J usage is TRBJ2-2; D uncertain. Trimming took 5 bases from V and 2 from J, leaving 12 bases between them. The CDR3 length is 15 residues. The V gene's germline CDR1 is SSHAT and CDR2 FNYEAQ (reference sequence). The CDR3 sequence is CASSPGPENTGELFF. The DNA for the CDR3 is TGTGCCAGCAGCCCTGGGCCTGAAAACACCGGGGAGCTGTTTTTT.

This chain joins TRBV30 and TRBJ1-5; 11 bases line up with TRBD1. The CDR3 has 17 residues. Germline trimming cut 1 base from V and 3 bases from J; bases unmatched to any gene: 8. Germline V gives CDR1 GTSNPN, CDR2 SVGIG (reference sequence). CDR3: CAWSGRDRGAINQPQHF. The CDR3 bases are TGTGCCTGGAGTGGCCGGGACAGGGGGGCCATCAATCAGCCCCAGCATTTT.

V usage is TRBV10-2 and J usage is TRBJ2-7; D is perhaps TRBD1 (6 bases). The V and J ends lost 7 bases and 2 bases respectively, with 15 bases between them. Germline V gene lookup returns CDR1 WSHSY and CDR2 SAAADI. This CDR3 is built from 14 residues. The CDR3 region is CASIPLRGTYEQYF. The CDR3 nucleotides read TGCGCCAGCATCCCCCTCAGGGGAACCTACGAGCAGTACTTC.

This clone has ten or more counts. This chain connects TRBV19 to TRBJ2-7, with TRBD1 matching 8 bases. The CDR3 is 15 residues long. After removal of 6 bases from V and 1 base from J, the junction contained 8 bases not matched to a gene. Germline CDR1 LNHDA, CDR2 SQIVND (reference sequence). CDR3 loop: CASSPRTGSSYEQYF. The CDR3, as DNA: TGTGCCAGTAGCCCCCGGACAGGGTCTTCCTACGAGCAGTACTTC.

This clone has a handful of counts. The rearrangement uses TRBV5-1 and TRBJ2-3; 8 positions match TRBD2. Germline CDR1 is SGHRS and CDR2 is YFSETQ. The V segment lost 7 bases and the J segment 1 base; nucleotides outside the gene matches: 8. The length of the CDR3 is 15 residues. CDR3 in amino acids: CASHMLAGGTDTQYF. DNA of the CDR3: TGCGCCAGCCATATGCTAGCGGGTGGCACAGATACGCAGTATTTT.

The CDR3 DNA sequence: TGTGCCAGCACAAGACTAGCGGGTATCTACAATGAGCAGTTCTTC. Amino acid sequence: CASTRLAGIYNEQFF. The chain carries TRBV28 and TRBJ2-1; TRBD2 aligns across 10 bases. Trimming took 7 bases from V and 3 from J; bases not matched to a gene: 6. The length of the CDR3 is 15 residues. The germline V gene has CDR1 MDHEN and CDR2 SYDVKM.

The chain couples TRBV4-2 to TRBJ2-1; possible D gene TRBD2, 6 bases. V was shortened by 4 bases and J by 2 bases, with 9 bases between the two germline ends. CDR1 and CDR2 from the germline V gene are LGHNA and YNFKEQ. The CDR3 is 14 residues long. CDR3 loop: CASSPTRAYNEQFF. DNA of the CDR3: TGTGCCAGCAGCCCGACTAGGGCCTACAATGAGCAGTTCTTC.

This clone was found a few times. The CDR3 DNA follows: TGTGCCAGCAGTGATCGAGACAGTGTCTACGAGCAGTACTTC. Its translation is CASSDRDSVYEQYF. The chain carries TRBV7-9 and TRBJ2-7, with D possibly TRBD1 on 5 matching bases. The V and J ends lost 6 bases and 3 bases respectively, with 15 bases between them. Germline CDR1 and CDR2: SEHNR and FQNEAQ (reference sequence). This CDR3 has 14 amino acids.

The chain couples TRBV7-3 to TRBJ1-1; TRBD1 aligns across 7 bases. CDR3 length: 15 amino acids. Germline lookup yields CDR1 SGHTA and CDR2 FQGTGA. The V segment lost 8 bases and the J segment 0 bases; nucleotides outside the gene matches: 9. The CDR3 DNA reads as TGTGCCAGCGTTCAAAACAGGGGAATGAACACTGAAGCTTTCTTT. It encodes CASVQNRGMNTEAFF.

The rearrangement links TRBV6-5 to TRBJ2-2; 7 nucleotides agree with TRBD1. Germline assignment: CDR1 MNHEY and CDR2 SVGAGI. J lost 5 bases, V lost 6 bases, and 3 bases had no gene match. The CDR3 loop spans 13 amino acids. CDR3: CASRDRETGELFF. The DNA for the CDR3 is TGTGCCAGCAGAGACAGGGAAACCGGGGAGCTGTTTTTT.

V usage is TRBV9 and J usage is TRBJ2-7; D not certain. The CDR3 is 16 residues long. Trimming shortened V by 0 bases and J by 1 base, and 14 bases separated the two germline ends. In germline, CDR1 is SGDLS, CDR2 YYNGEE. In nucleotides, the CDR3 is TGTGCCAGCAGCGTAGAAGCAGGAAAAGGGTCCTACGAGCAGTACTTC. It translates to CASSVEAGKGSYEQYF. Drawing the rest from reference TRBV9 and TRBJ2-7, the complete variable domain is DSGVTQTPKHLITATGQRVTLRCSPRSGDLSVYWYQQSLDQGLQFLIQYYNGEERAKGNILERFSAQQFPDLHSELNLSSLELGDSALYFCASSVEAGKGSYEQYFGPGTRLTVT.

The J gene is TRBJ1-2, the V gene TRBV4-1; D remains unclear. The germline V gene has CDR1 MGHRA and CDR2 YSYEKL. V gave up 0 bases and J gave up 0 bases, with 20 bases separating them. The CDR3 has 19 amino acids. The CDR3 sequence: CASSQDSRGQLSSNYGYTF. The CDR3 DNA reads TGCGCCAGCAGCCAAGATAGCCGAGGGCAGCTATCCTCTAACTATGGCTACACCTTC.

About this clone itself: This sample includes further DNA sequences coding for the same CDR3. The CDR3 nucleotides read TGTGCCAGCAGTTTGGGATCCTACGAGCAGTACTTC. Its protein is CASSLGSYEQYF. This chain connects TRBV28 to TRBJ2-7; the D is unclear. Germline CDR1 MDHEN, CDR2 SYDVKM. V lost 3 bases and J 1 base, leaving 4 bases between the germline ends. This CDR3 is built from 12 residues.

This clone was observed a handful of times. The chain has TRBV7-2 and TRBJ1-5; D uncertain. This CDR3 is built from 13 residues. In germline, CDR1 is SGHTA, CDR2 FQGNSA. V was trimmed by 1 base and J by 7 bases, leaving 8 bases between them. The CDR3 region has the DNA TGTGCCAGCAGCTTAGGGGCCGCACAGCCCCAGCATTTT. Residues: CASSLGAAQPQHF.

This clone appeared a few times. V usage is TRBV4-1 and J usage is TRBJ1-1; D is unresolved. The V and J ends lost 7 bases and 1 base respectively, with 7 bases between them. The germline V gene encodes CDR1 MGHRA and CDR2 YSYEKL. This CDR3 spans 12 amino acids. CDR3 in amino acids: CASTDGNTEAFF. In DNA form, the CDR3 reads TGCGCCAGCACGGACGGGAACACTGAAGCTTTCTTT.